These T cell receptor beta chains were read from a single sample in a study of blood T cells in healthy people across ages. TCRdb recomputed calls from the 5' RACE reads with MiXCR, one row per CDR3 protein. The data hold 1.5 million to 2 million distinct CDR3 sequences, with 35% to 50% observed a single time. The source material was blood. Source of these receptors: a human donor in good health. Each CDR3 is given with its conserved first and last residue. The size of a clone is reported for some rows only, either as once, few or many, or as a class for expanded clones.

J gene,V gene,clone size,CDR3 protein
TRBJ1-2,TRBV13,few,CASSLGDRGISYGYTF
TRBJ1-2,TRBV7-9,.,CASSLQGWSGYTF
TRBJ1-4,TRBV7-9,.,CASSYKTRNEKLFF
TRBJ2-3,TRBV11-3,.,CASSSGTELRDTQYF
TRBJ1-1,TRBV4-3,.,CASSPSRTGFEAFF
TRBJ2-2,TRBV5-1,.,CASSASGQGGTGELFF
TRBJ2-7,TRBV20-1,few,CSAESGTGHMGYYEQYF
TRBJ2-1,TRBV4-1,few,CASSQELTKQFF
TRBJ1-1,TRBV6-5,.,CASSRMGNAEAFF
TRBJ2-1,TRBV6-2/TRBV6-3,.,CASSWEERGSKNEQFF
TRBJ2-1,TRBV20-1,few,CSARVGVGQASGGSYNEQFF
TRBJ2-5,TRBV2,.,CASSGRLTGSGETQYF
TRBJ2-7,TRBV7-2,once,CASSFGQGTGEQYF
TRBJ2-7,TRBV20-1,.,CSASPPRGSYEQYF
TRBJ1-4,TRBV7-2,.,CASSLAGQGSEKLFF
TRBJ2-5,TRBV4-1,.,CASSPLSRRETQYF
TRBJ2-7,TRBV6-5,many,CASSYRDSTYEQYF
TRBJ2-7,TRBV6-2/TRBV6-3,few,CASSYHVWVTVYEQYF
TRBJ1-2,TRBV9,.,CASSVHSGRGRLNYGYTF
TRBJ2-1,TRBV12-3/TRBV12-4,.,CASSPSGLAGGSEQFF
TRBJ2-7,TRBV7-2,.,CASSSVGLAGVEQYF
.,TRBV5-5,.,CASISVSYEQYF
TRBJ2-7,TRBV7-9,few,CASSSIQWGEQYF
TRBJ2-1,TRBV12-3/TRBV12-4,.,CASSPWRDRADEQFF
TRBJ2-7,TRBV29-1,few,CSVGTRASYEQYF
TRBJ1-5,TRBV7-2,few,CASRDGDNQPQHF
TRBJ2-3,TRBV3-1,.,CASSRSDYMDTQYF
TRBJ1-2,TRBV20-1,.,CSARAYRETNYGYTF